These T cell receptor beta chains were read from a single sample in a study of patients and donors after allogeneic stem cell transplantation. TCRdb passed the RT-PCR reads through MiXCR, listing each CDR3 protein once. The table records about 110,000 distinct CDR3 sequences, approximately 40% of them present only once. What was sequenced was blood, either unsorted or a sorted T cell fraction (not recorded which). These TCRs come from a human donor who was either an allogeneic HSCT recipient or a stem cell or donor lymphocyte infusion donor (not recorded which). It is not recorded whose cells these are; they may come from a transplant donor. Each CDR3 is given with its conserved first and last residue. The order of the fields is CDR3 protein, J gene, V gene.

CASSAGDYEQYF	TRBJ2-7	TRBV2
CASSSLAGGRETQYF	TRBJ2-5	TRBV12-3/TRBV12-4
CSARTSGFTDTQYF	TRBJ2-3	TRBV20-1
CASSQTGIGETQYF	TRBJ2-5	TRBV7-2
CSVESLRRDSLNYGYTF	TRBJ1-2	TRBV29-1
CASSFNYEQYF	TRBJ2-7	TRBV5-5
CASSPWAHGYTF	TRBJ1-2	TRBV27
CASSLSLENTEAFF	TRBJ1-1	TRBV4-2
CASSQPGLAGPGSGANVLTF	TRBJ2-6	TRBV12-3/TRBV12-4
CASSRDRGRQPQHF	TRBJ1-5	TRBV4-3
CASSLVFGLSGANVLTF	TRBJ2-6	TRBV11-2
CATSDFGDLGSPETQYF	TRBJ2-5	TRBV24-1
CASSHPGLAIYEQYF	TRBJ2-7	TRBV7-9
CASSTGGLASYNEQFF	TRBJ2-1	TRBV5-1
CASSLGGRGRSPQRTDTQYF	TRBJ2-3	TRBV27
CASSLVPLRGGAQYF	TRBJ2-5	TRBV11-2
CSARRSDTQYF	TRBJ2-3	TRBV20-1
CAISAGLNYGYTF	TRBJ1-2	TRBV10-3
CASSLGSFTGELFF	TRBJ2-2	TRBV7-3
CSVESAGRSTDTQYF	TRBJ2-3	TRBV29-1
CASSLGALLTEAFF	TRBJ1-1	TRBV7-9
CASSFGPEETQYF	TRBJ2-5	TRBV12-3/TRBV12-4
CASSSHLTSGQETQYF	TRBJ2-5	TRBV12-3/TRBV12-4
CSAVPGGRGPDTQYF	TRBJ2-3	TRBV29-1
CASSFRTSVADTQYF	TRBJ2-3	TRBV7-8
CASSLGQGYGLFF	TRBJ2-2	TRBV11-2
CATSDSVTGVDNEQFF	TRBJ2-1	TRBV24-1
CASSPGGASGNEQYF	TRBJ2-7	TRBV28
CSARVDAVNTEAFF	TRBJ1-1	TRBV20-1
CASSQYSTTYEQYF	TRBJ2-7	TRBV4-3
CASSLATFYEQYF	TRBJ2-7	TRBV7-9
CASSYGAWNMNTEAFF	TRBJ1-1	TRBV6-5
CASSETGQGGGYTF	TRBJ1-2	TRBV6-6
CSAHPGLAPYNEQFF	TRBJ2-1	TRBV20-1
CASTTGQGLQETQYF	TRBJ2-5	TRBV12-3/TRBV12-4
CASSYEVGGTAKNIQYF	TRBJ2-4	TRBV6-2/TRBV6-3
CASSNGQGSYEQYF	TRBJ2-7	TRBV5-1
CASSQGLLTYNEQFF	TRBJ2-1	TRBV3-1
CASSLVSGRSNEQFF	TRBJ2-1	TRBV12-3/TRBV12-4
CASSAGETGYNSPLHF	TRBJ1-6	TRBV4-2
CASSWGIDTQYF	TRBJ2-3	TRBV5-1
CSTKQETQYF	TRBJ2-5	TRBV29-1
CASSPTLHEQFF	TRBJ2-1	TRBV12-3/TRBV12-4
CASSLGPPSSYTF	TRBJ1-2	TRBV28
CASSLSQVNEKLFF	TRBJ1-4	TRBV12-3/TRBV12-4
CASSRLGQVNSPLHF	TRBJ1-6	TRBV5-1
CASSDSIKNIQYF	TRBJ2-4	TRBV10-1
CSVYVFGQGRNTGELFF	TRBJ2-2	TRBV29-1
CASSKRRAAETQYF	TRBJ2-5	TRBV28
CASSLYTGGGEKLFF	TRBJ1-4	TRBV27
CASSSGQGVFLSSNQPQHF	TRBJ1-5	TRBV6-2/TRBV6-3
CSARQGYSNQPQHF	TRBJ1-5	TRBV20-1
CASCRSGNTIYF	TRBJ1-3	TRBV28